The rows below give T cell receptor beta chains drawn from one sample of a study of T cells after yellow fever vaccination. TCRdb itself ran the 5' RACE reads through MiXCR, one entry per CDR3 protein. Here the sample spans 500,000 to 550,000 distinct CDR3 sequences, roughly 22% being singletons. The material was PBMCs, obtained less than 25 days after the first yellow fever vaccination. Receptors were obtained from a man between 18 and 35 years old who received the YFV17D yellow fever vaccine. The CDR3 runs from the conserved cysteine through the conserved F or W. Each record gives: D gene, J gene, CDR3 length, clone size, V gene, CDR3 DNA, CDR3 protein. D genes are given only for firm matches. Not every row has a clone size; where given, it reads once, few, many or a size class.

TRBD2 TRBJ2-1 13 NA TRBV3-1 TGTGCCAGCAGCCTTTTTGCTAGCGGGGAGCAGTTCTTC CASSLFASGEQFF
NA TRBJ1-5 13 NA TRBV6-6 TGTGCCAGCAGGTGGGCGATAGGTCAGCCCCAGCATTTT CASRWAIGQPQHF
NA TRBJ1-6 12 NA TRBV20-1 TGCAGTGCTAGCAGGAGTAATTCACCCCTCCACTTT CSASRSNSPLHF
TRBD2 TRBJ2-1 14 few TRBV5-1 TGCGCCAGCAGCGCAGCGAGCGGGGACAATGAGCAGTTCTTC CASSAASGDNEQFF
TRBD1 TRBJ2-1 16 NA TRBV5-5 TGTGCCAGCAGCTTCCGAGGGGGCGCCCTGGGGAATGAGCAGTTCTTC CASSFRGGALGNEQFF
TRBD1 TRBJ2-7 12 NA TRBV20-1 TGCAGTGCTAGGGGGACAGGGAACGAGCAGTACTTC CSARGTGNEQYF
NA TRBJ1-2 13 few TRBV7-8 TGTGCCAGCAGCTTAGCCAGGGTCTATGGCTACACCTTC CASSLARVYGYTF
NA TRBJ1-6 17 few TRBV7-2 TGTGCCAGCAGCCCCAATCCGGACAGTGCCTATAATTCACCCCTCCACTTT CASSPNPDSAYNSPLHF
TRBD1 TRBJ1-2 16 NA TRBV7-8 TGTGCCAGCAGCTCCCAGGGACAGGTCCTAAACTATGGCTACACCTTC CASSSQGQVLNYGYTF
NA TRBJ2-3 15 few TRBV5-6 TGTGCCAGCAGCTTGGGGAGACAGGTTACAGATACGCAGTATTTT CASSLGRQVTDTQYF
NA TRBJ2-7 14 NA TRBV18 TGTGCCAGCTCCCAAGGACACCGCTCCTACGAGCAGTACTTC CASSQGHRSYEQYF
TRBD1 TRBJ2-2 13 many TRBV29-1 TGCAGCGTGTCGACAGGGGACACCGGGGAGCTGTTTTTT CSVSTGDTGELFF
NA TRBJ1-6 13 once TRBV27 TGTACCAGCAGGTCAGGGACGGATTCACCCCTCCACTTT CTSRSGTDSPLHF
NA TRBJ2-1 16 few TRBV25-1 TGTGCCAGCAGTGAATTGGGTGTAGGGCCCTACAATGAGCAGTTCTTC CASSELGVGPYNEQFF
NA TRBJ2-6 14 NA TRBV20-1 TGCAGTGCTAGGACAGGCTTGGGGGCCAACGTCCTGACTTTC CSARTGLGANVLTF
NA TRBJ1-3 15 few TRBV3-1 TGTGCCAGCAGCAGAAAGGTACACTCTGGAAACACCATATATTTT CASSRKVHSGNTIYF
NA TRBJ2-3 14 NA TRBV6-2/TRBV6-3 TGTGCCAGCAGCGTCACTACTAGCACAGATACGCAGTATTTT CASSVTTSTDTQYF
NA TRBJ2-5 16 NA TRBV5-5 TGTGCCAGCAGAATGGGGGACTCTTCATTCGAAGAGACCCAGTACTTC CASRMGDSSFEETQYF
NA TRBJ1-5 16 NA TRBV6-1 TGTGCCAGCAGACGGGCAACAACCGGGGGCAATCAGCCCCAGCATTTT CASRRATTGGNQPQHF
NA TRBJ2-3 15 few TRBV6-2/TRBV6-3 TGTGCCAGCAGTGAAAGGCAAAGTAGCACAGATACGCAGTATTTT CASSERQSSTDTQYF
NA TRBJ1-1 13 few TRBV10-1 TGCGCCAGCAGTGAGGTTGCGAACACTGAAGCTTTCTTT CASSEVANTEAFF
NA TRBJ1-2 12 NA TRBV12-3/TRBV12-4 TGTGCCAGCAGTTTAGGGGCCGGTGGCTACACCTTC CASSLGAGGYTF
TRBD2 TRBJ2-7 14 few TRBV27 TGTGCCAGCAGTTCTAGCGGGGCCGCCTACGAGCAGTACTTC CASSSSGAAYEQYF
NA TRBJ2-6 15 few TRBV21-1 TGTGCCAGCAGCACTACTCCTTCTGGGGCCAACGTCCTGACTTTC CASSTTPSGANVLTF
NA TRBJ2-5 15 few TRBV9 TGTGCCAGCAGCGTAACGGGGGCGCAGGCAGAGACCCAGTACTTC CASSVTGAQAETQYF
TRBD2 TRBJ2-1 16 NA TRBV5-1 TGCGCCAGCAGCTTGCCTAGGAGCGGGGGTGTACATGAGCAGTTCTTC CASSLPRSGGVHEQFF
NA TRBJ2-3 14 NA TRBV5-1 TGCGCCAGCAGCCGGGGGCTTATCACAGATACGCAGTATTTT CASSRGLITDTQYF
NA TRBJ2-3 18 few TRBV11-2 TGTGCCAGCAGCCCCCCGGGCAGGGGCCTCCTGCGAACAGATACGCAGTATTTT CASSPPGRGLLRTDTQYF
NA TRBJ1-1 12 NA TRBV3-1 TGTGCCAGCAGCCAATCCTCCACTGAAGCTTTCTTT CASSQSSTEAFF
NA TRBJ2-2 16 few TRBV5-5 TGTGCCAGCAGCCAGGTTGTAAGACACCCCACCGGGGAGCTGTTTTTT CASSQVVRHPTGELFF
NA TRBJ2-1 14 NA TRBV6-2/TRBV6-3 TGTGCCAGCAGTCTGGGGCCCGCGGCCAATGAGCAGTTCTTC CASSLGPAANEQFF
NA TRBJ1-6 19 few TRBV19 TGTGCCAGTAGTACCAGGGGAGGGACCGGAGGCTCCTATAATTCACCCCTCCACTTT CASSTRGGTGGSYNSPLHF
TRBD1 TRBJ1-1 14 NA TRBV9 TGTGCCAGCAGCGGTACAGGGGGGAACACTGAAGCTTTCTTT CASSGTGGNTEAFF
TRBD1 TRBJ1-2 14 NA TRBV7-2 TGTGCCAGCAGCTTCTACTCACAGGGGGGCGGCTACACCTTC CASSFYSQGGGYTF
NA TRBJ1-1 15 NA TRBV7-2 TGTGCCAGCAGCTGGTCCAGGGGTTTGGGAACTGAAGCTTTCTTT CASSWSRGLGTEAFF
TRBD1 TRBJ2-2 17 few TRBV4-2 TGTGCCAGCAGCCAAGATCGCGGACAGGGGAACACCGGGGAGCTGTTTTTT CASSQDRGQGNTGELFF
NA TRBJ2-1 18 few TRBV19 TGTGCCAGTAGTATAGGGCTGGGAATCGGGGGCTCCTACAATGAGCAGTTCTTC CASSIGLGIGGSYNEQFF
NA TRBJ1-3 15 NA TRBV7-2 TGTGCCAGCAGCTTAATCAAGGGTGGAGGAAACACCATATATTTT CASSLIKGGGNTIYF
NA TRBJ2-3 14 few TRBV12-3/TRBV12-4 TGTGCCAGCAGCCAAAGACGGAGCACAGATACGCAGTATTTT CASSQRRSTDTQYF
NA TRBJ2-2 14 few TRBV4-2 TGTGCCAGCAGCCAAGACCGGCCGGGGGGGGAGCTGTTTTTT CASSQDRPGGELFF
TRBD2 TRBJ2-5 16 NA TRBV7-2 TGTGCCAGCAGCTTAAGTACTAGCGGAGGGGGGGAGACCCAGTACTTC CASSLSTSGGGETQYF
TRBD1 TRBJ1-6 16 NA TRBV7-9 TGTGCCAGCAGCACTGGACAGGGGGGAATAGATTCACCCCTCCACTTT CASSTGQGGIDSPLHF
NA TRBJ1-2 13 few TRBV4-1 TGCGCCAGCAGCCAAGATCCCGCGGGAACTTCAACCTTC CASSQDPAGTSTF
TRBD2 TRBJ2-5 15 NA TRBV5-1 TGCGCCAGCAGCCGGAGCGGGGGGGCCTTAGAGACCCAGTACTTC CASSRSGGALETQYF
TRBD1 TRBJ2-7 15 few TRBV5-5 TGTGCCAGCAGCTTGGTGGGACAGGGGTTCTACGAGCAGTACTTC CASSLVGQGFYEQYF
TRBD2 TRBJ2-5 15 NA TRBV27 TGTGCCAGCAGTTTATGGGGGGGGGAGAGAGAGACCCAGTACTTC CASSLWGGERETQYF
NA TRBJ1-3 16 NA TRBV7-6 TGTGCCAGCAGCCAGGGGTACGCCAGCTCTGGAAACACCATATATTTT CASSQGYASSGNTIYF